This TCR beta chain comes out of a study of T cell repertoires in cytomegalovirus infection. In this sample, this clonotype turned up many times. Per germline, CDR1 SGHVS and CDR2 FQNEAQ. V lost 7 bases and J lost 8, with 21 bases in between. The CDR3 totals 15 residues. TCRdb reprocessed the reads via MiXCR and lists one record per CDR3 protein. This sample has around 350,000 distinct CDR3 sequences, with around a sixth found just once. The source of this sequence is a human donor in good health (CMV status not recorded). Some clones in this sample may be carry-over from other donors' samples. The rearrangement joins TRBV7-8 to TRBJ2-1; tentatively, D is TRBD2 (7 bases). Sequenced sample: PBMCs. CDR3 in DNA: TGTGCCAGCACCCCGGTGAGAGGGGGGGTCGATGAGCAGTTCTTC. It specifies CASTPVRGGVDEQFF.